These 2 T cell receptor beta chains share one sample of origin, sequenced in a study of T cell responses to AZD1222 COVID-19 vaccine. Clones were sequenced by immunoSEQ multiplex PCR, and TCRdb holds only the in-frame ones, with some missing. The sample holds fewer than 110,000 clones, around 90% seen once. The starting material was peripheral blood, obtained 28 days after the second AZD1222 dose. Every receptor here comes from an adult who received the AZD1222 COVID-19 vaccine.

This chain joins TRBV6-5 and TRBJ2-5, with TRBD2 matching 11 bases. The CDR3 runs to 14 residues. Germline V gene lookup returns CDR1 MNHEY and CDR2 SVGAGI. The V segment lost 7 bases and the J segment 6 bases; nucleotides outside the gene matches: 7. CDR3 DNA sequence: TGTGCCAGCATCGGTAGCGGGGGGGCTCAGACCCAGTACTTC. Amino acid sequence: CASIGSGGAQTQYF.

V and J are TRBV3-1 (or the pseudogene TRBV3-2) and TRBJ2-1; tentatively, D is TRBD1 or TRBD2 (5 bases each). The V and J ends lost 4 bases and 5 bases respectively, with 12 bases between them. Germline CDR1 is LGHDT and CDR2 is YNNKEL (reference sequence). The CDR3 is 14 amino acids. The CDR3 sequence is CASSLRWGNNEQFF. CDR3 nucleotide sequence: TGTGCCAGCAGCCTTCGATGGGGGAACAATGAGCAGTTCTTC.